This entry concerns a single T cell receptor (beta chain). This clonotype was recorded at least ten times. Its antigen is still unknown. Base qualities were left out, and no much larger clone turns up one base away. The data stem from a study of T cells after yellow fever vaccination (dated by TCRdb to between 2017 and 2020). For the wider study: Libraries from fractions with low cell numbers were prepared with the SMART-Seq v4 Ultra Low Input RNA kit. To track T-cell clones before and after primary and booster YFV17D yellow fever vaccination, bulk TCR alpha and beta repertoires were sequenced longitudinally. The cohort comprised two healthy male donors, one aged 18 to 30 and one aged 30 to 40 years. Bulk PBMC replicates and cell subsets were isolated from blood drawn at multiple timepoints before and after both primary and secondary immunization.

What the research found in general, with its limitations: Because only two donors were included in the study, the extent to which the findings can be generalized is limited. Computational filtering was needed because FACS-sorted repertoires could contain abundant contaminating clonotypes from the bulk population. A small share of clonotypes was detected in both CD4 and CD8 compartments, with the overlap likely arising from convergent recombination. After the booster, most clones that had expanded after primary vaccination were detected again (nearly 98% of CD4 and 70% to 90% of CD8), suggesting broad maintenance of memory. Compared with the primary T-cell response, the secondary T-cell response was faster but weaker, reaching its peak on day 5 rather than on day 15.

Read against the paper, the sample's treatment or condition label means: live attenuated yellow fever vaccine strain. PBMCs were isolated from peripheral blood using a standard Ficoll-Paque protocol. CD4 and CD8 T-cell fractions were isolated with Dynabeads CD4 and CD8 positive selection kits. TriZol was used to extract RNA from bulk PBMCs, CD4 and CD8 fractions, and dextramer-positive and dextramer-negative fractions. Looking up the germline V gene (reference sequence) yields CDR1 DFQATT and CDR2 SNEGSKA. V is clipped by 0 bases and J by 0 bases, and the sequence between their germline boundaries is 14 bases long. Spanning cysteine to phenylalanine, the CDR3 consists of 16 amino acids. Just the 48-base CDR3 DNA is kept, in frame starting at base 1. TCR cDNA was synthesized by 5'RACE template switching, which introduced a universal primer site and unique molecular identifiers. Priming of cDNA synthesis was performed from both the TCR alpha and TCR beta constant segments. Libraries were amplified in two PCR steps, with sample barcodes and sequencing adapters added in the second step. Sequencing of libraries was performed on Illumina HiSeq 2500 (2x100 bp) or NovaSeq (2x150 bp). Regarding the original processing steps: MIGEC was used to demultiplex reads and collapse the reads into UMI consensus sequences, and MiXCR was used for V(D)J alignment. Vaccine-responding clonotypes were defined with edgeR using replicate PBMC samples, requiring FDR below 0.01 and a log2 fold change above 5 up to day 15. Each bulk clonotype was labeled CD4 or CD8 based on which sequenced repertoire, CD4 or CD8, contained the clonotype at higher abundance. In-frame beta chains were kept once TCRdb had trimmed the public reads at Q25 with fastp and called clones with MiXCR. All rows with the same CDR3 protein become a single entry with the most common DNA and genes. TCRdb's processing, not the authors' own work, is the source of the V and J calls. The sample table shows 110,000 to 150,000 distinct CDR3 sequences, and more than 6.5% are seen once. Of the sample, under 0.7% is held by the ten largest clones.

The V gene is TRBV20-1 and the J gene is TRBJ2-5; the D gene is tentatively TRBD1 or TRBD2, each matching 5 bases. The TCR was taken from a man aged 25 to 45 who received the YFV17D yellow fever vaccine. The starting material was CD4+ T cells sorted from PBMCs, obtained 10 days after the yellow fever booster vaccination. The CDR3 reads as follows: CSARDLYKGHQETQYF. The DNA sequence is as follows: TGCAGTGCTAGAGATCTTTACAAGGGACACCAAGAGACCCAGTACTTC.